This T cell receptor beta chain stems from a study of T cell repertoires in ileal Crohn's disease. Study outcomes and limitations: Endoscopic recurrence occurred in every patient whose clonality exceeded 26.8%.

Comments on this clone: Its antigen remains unidentified.

Assay used: immunoSEQ multiplex PCR; TCRdb lists only in-frame clones, some missing. Of several thousand clones detected, 69% appear once; the ten largest clones hold approximately 25%. Time point here: proximal margin of the surgical specimen (macroscopically non-inflamed). CDR3 length equals 14 residues. Germline V gene sequence: CDR1 MNHGY, CDR2 SVAAGI. The junction had 7 bases not matched to a gene; V was cut back by 8 bases and J by 4 bases. The chain joins TRBV6-9 to TRBJ1-5, with TRBD1 matching 8 bases. The sequencing input was ileal tissue. The sequence was obtained from an adult with Crohn's disease. Here the CDR3 reads CASGVTGANQPQHF. The CDR3 DNA follows: TGTGCCAGCGGAGTGACAGGGGCTAATCAGCCCCAGCATTTT.